This T cell receptor (beta chain) was profiled in a study of beta chain features in type 1 diabetes. The wider study: Patient and healthy donor groups were alike in age, gender and cell yields. Study results and caveats: In all four CD4+ subsets, TCRB CDR3 length was significantly, moderately reduced in type 1 diabetes. Patients and controls would be equally affected if PCR favored shorter templates. Healthy donors had naive, central memory and Treg TCRB repertoires that appeared less similar than those seen among patients.

V was shortened by 4 bases and J by 1 base, with 12 bases between the two germline ends. The length of the CDR3 is 14 residues. Per the germline V gene, CDR1 is SGHRS and CDR2 is YFSETQ. Concerning this clone: The antigen is not known.

Reverse transcription of all isolated RNA meant that expressed TCRB transcripts were sequenced. Clones were sequenced by immunoSEQ multiplex PCR, and TCRdb holds only the in-frame ones, with some missing. The sample includes 600,000 or so clones, more than 12% of them seen just once. CD45RO/CCR7/CD25/CD127/CD95/CD27 separated CD4+ naive, central memory, regulatory and stem cell-like memory cells by sorting. The TCR originated in a man between 18 and 35 years old with type 1 diabetes. The V and J genes are TRBV5-1 and TRBJ2-7; D is unresolved. Sequencing was carried out using naive CD4+ T cells from blood. CDR3 protein: CASSRDTPSYEQYF. In DNA, the CDR3 is TGCGCCAGCAGCCGTGACACACCTTCCTACGAGCAGTACTTC.